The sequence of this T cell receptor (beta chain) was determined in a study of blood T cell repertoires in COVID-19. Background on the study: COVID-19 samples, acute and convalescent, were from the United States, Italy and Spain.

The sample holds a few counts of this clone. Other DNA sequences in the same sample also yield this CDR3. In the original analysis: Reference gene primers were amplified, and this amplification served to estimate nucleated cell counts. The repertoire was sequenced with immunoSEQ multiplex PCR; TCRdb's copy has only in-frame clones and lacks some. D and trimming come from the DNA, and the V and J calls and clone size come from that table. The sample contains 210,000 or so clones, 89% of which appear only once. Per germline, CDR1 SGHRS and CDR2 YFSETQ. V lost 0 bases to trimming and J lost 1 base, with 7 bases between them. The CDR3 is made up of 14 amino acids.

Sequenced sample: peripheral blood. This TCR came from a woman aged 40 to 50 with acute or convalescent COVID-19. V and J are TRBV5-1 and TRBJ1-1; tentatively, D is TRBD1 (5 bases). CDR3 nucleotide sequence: TGCGCCAGCAGCTTGGCCACAGGGAACACTGAAGCTTTCTTT. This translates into CASSLATGNTEAFF.